This TCR beta chain emerged from a study of vaccination and CD4 T cells after COVID-19 (dated by TCRdb to between 2021 and 2022). Turning to the overall study: Convalescent patients had a positive SARS-CoV-2 result on nasal swab PCR, and of these patients, nine had mild disease and one had severe disease. Two doses of either the Pfizer-BioNTech BNT162b2 vaccine (n=8) or the Moderna mRNA-1273 vaccine (n=2) were administered to participants. The convalescent cohort comprised six males and four females, including two Hispanic individuals, seven Caucasians, two Asians and one multiracial person. The cultures were stimulated with overlapping spike peptide pools from SARS-CoV-2 and from the common cold coronaviruses HCoV-NL63, HCoV-OC43 and HCoV-229E. Control cultures received a CEFX viral epitope pool as the positive control, an HIV-1 Nef peptide pool as the negative control, or no peptide. Post-COVID blood samples were collected from convalescent patients a median of approximately 100 days after diagnosis, with a range of roughly 30 to 170 days. Post-vaccine blood samples were taken a median of around 68 days after the second vaccine dose, with a range of 14 to 241 days. The spike-specific CD4+ TCR repertoire was compared before and after mRNA vaccination in 10 to 11 COVID-19 convalescent patients and 4 infection-naive healthy vaccine recipients. What the authors observed across the whole study: Nearly all vaccine-specific clones in convalescent patients (304 of 307) were mono-reactive for SARS-CoV-2 spike rather than cross-reactive with common cold coronaviruses. Among convalescent patients, a median about 86% of the SARS-CoV-2-reactive clones seen after vaccination appeared only after vaccination, which suggests priming specific to the vaccine. The median number of SARS-CoV-2-reactive clonotypes rose from about 23 after infection to a few dozen after vaccination, but the change was not significant. The study included relatively few convalescent patients and did not analyze early timepoints after natural infection.

This clonotype has a single count. Its antigen has not been determined. Base qualities are not at hand, and no much larger clone is one base apart. One read alone is a weak basis. The meaning of the sample's treatment or condition label: roughly ten-day PBMC culture with coronavirus spike peptide pools or control peptides (ViraFEST assay). To expand antigen-specific T cells with peptide pools and then pick out the expanded clonotypes through TCR sequencing, the study relied on the ViraFEST assay. The convalescent patients' positive SARS-CoV-2 PCR tests were from March to December 2020, which was before the Alpha, Beta and Delta variants emerged in the United States. Each well held 1.5 million to 2.5 million PBMCs cultured with around 10 ug/ml peptide pools in IMDM containing roughly 4.7% human AB serum and 7.5 to 10 IU/ml IL-2. Half of the culture medium was replaced with fresh IL-2-containing medium on days 3 and 7. After 10 to 11 days of culture, CD4+ T cells were isolated by negative selection with the EasySep CD4+ T cell isolation kit. Ficoll-Paque Plus gradient centrifugation was used to isolate PBMCs from whole blood, and the isolated PBMCs were then either used fresh or cryopreserved at -140C. Triplicate wells were generally used for each culture condition.

Receptor amplification or capture employed PCR. TCR sequencing of DNA from cultured CD4+ T cells used the Oncomine TCR Beta short-read assay at the Johns Hopkins FTIC core. The QIAamp micro DNA kit was used to extract genomic DNA from the cultured CD4+ T cells. Oncomine TCR Beta libraries made from cultured CD4+ T cells were pooled using unique dual indexes and sequenced on an Illumina iSeq 100. For the original study's pipeline: Non-productive sequences were removed, and CDR3s that did not start with C, did not end with F or W, or were shorter than 7 amino acids were discarded. The MANAFEST web application was used to identify antigen-specific clonotypes by comparing peptide-stimulated wells against reference wells and other culture wells. To be called positive, a clone needed an FDR below 0.05, an odds ratio above 5, and a productive frequency above 0.1% in at least two of three replicate wells. A clonotype counted as cross-reactive if it showed significant expansion both in the SARS-CoV-2 spike wells and in at least one common cold coronavirus spike condition. CDR3 homology was assessed with Levenshtein distances (stringdist) and unrooted phylogenetic trees (ape) in R version 3.6.1. TCRdb itself trimmed the public reads at Q25 with fastp, ran MiXCR and retained productive beta chains. Identical CDR3 proteins give one entry, which carries the most common genes and DNA. What appears here as the V and J calls and clone size reflects TCRdb's work, not the paper's. In all, the sample holds 24,000 or so distinct CDR3 sequences, and 35% to 55% of those were seen once. The biggest ten clones account for just over 7% of the sample.

The V and J ends are trimmed by 3 bases and 5 bases, leaving 5 bases between them. Including cysteine and phenylalanine, the CDR3 has 13 amino acids. The only DNA kept is the CDR3, 39 bases in frame from the first base. The germline V gene (reference sequence) yields MNHEY for CDR1 and SMNVEV for CDR2. The receptor was isolated from a human donor who had recovered from COVID-19. The sequenced sample was CD4+ T cells from blood, cultured in vitro. The V and J segments used are TRBV27 and TRBJ1-6; no D segment can be confidently identified. This receptor carries the CDR3 CASSFQDNSPLHF. In nucleotide form, the sequence is TGTGCCAGCAGTTTTCAGGATAATTCACCCCTCCACTTT.